Below, 30 T cell receptor beta chains from the same sample are listed, as sequenced in a study of type 1 regulatory T cells. These receptors lack a known antigen. Each CDR3 protein is one row after TCRdb ran MiXCR on the reads. The repertoire holds 60,000 to 80,000 distinct CDR3 sequences, around 68% seen once, with 7% to 8.5% in the top ten. Sample: cultured T cells, either the whole culture or a sorted T cell fraction (not recorded which). Subset noted: Tr1-enriched cell product generated in vitro against host alloantigens. Every receptor here comes from a human donor in good health.

The V call is TRBV4-3, the J call TRBJ2-4; 10 bases agree with TRBD1. In germline, CDR1 is LGHNA, CDR2 YSLEER. CDR3 length equals 17 residues. Trimming at V came to 4 bases and at J to 1 base, leaving 7 bases not matched to a gene. In DNA form, the CDR3 reads TGCGCCAGCAGCCCACAGACAGGGGGCGCGGCCAAAAACATTCAGTACTTC. Amino acids: CASSPQTGGAAKNIQYF.

The chain couples TRBV19 to TRBJ2-3, with 13 bases fitting TRBD2. This CDR3 contains 16 residues. CDR1 LNHDA and CDR2 SQIVND come from the germline V gene (reference sequence). J was trimmed by 4 bases and V by 4 bases; bases with no gene match: 5. This chain's CDR3 is CASSTGLAGVADTQYF. Written as DNA, the CDR3 is TGTGCCAGTAGTACAGGACTAGCGGGAGTTGCAGATACGCAGTATTTT. Based on the CDR3 plus reference TRBV19 and TRBJ2-3, the full variable domain is DGGITQSPKYLFRKEGQNVTLSCEQNLNHDAMYWYRQDPGQGLRLIYYSQIVNDFQKGDIAEGYSVSREKKESFPLTVTSAQKNPTAFYLCASSTGLAGVADTQYFGPGTRLTVL.

CDR3 loop: CASSLRPGLAFNTGELFF. As DNA, the CDR3 is TGTGCCAGCAGTTTACGACCGGGACTAGCGTTCAACACCGGGGAGCTGTTTTTT. The V gene is TRBV27, the J gene TRBJ2-2; 10 bases agree with TRBD2. Germline CDR1 is MNHEY and CDR2 is SMNVEV (reference sequence). V was clipped by 2 bases and J by 2 bases; unmatched bases: 8. This CDR3 spans 18 amino acids.

This clonotype came up many times. The V and J genes are TRBV6-1 and TRBJ2-7, with 10 bases lining up with TRBD2. The junction had 12 bases not matched to a gene; V was cut back by 4 bases and J by 9 bases. This CDR3 comprises 15 residues. Germline V lookup: CDR1 MNHNS, CDR2 SASEGT. Written as DNA, the CDR3 is TGTGCCAGCAGTGTTGAAGCGGGAGGGGCTCTCGGGCAGTACTTC. It specifies CASSVEAGGALGQYF.

The chain recombines TRBV5-1 with TRBJ2-5; a weak D match, TRBD2 (6 bases). Trimming left V 1 base short and J 4 bases short, with 14 bases between. Germline CDR1 and CDR2: SGHRS and YFSETQ. This CDR3 region has 15 residues. The CDR3 DNA reads as TGCGCCAGCAGCTTGACGCTCCTGGGGGGAGAGACCCAGTACTTC. Translating it yields CASSLTLLGGETQYF.

The chain couples TRBV5-1 to TRBJ2-1, with TRBD1 matching 7 bases. The CDR3 loop spans 15 amino acids. From germline, CDR1 is SGHRS and CDR2 YFSETQ. V dropped 4 bases and J dropped 8; count of bases not matched to a gene: 12. The CDR3 region has the DNA TGCGCCAGCAGCCAGGGACAGCCGGGCATTGATGAGCAGTTCTTC. Protein sequence: CASSQGQPGIDEQFF.

This clonotype came up a few times. This sequence joins TRBV5-4 and TRBJ2-5, with 7 bases lining up with TRBD1. The CDR3 extends over 14 amino acids. Germline values: CDR1 SGHNT, CDR2 YYREEE (reference sequence). The ends lost 5 bases at V and 3 bases at J; junction bases unmatched: 7. The CDR3 DNA is TGTGCCAGCAGTAAGACCGGGACAGAAGAGACCCAGTACTTC. This encodes CASSKTGTEETQYF.

The chain combines TRBV27 with TRBJ2-1, with 9 bases identical to TRBD2. The CDR3 has 15 residues. From germline, CDR1 is MNHEY and CDR2 SMNVEV (reference sequence). Unmatched junction bases numbered 6, after V lost 2 bases and J lost 7 bases. The CDR3 loop reads CASSLTSGRINEQFF. CDR3 nucleotide sequence: TGTGCCAGCAGTTTAACAAGCGGGAGGATAAATGAGCAGTTCTTC.

The chain employs TRBV2 and TRBJ1-1, with 7 bases lining up with TRBD1. Germline CDR1 and CDR2: SNHLY and FYNNEI. V trimming: 4 bases; J trimming: 5 bases; junction bases outside the gene matches: 7. The CDR3 covers 14 residues. The CDR3 nucleotides read TGTGCCAGCAGTGGCGGCAGGGGGGGGACTGAAGCTTTCTTT. Translation gives CASSGGRGGTEAFF.

This chain joins TRBV27 and TRBJ2-7; 9 nucleotides match TRBD2. CDR3 length: 14 amino acids. J was trimmed by 4 bases and V by 2 bases; bases with no gene match: 3. Germline loops: CDR1 MNHEY, CDR2 SMNVEV (reference sequence). CDR3 residues: CASSLVAGVYEQYF. CDR3 nucleotide sequence: TGTGCCAGCAGTTTAGTAGCGGGAGTTTACGAGCAGTACTTC.

CDR3 in amino acids: CSASLSWSSYNEQFF. The CDR3 coding sequence is TGCAGTGCTAGCCTATCCTGGAGCTCCTACAATGAGCAGTTCTTC. The V call is TRBV20-1, the J call TRBJ2-1; no reliable D call. V was trimmed by 3 bases and J by 0 bases, leaving 12 bases between them. CDR1 DFQATT and CDR2 SNEGSKA come from the germline V gene (reference sequence). The CDR3 spans 15 residues.

V gene TRBV2 combines with J gene TRBJ1-1, with D possibly TRBD1 on 5 matching bases. Trimming stripped 4 bases from V and 2 bases from J, with 8 bases between. The CDR3 is 13 amino acids. Germline V gives CDR1 SNHLY, CDR2 FYNNEI. DNA of the CDR3: TGTGCCAGCAGTGTAGGGGCCAACACTGAAGCTTTCTTT. Translating gives CASSVGANTEAFF.

The chain couples TRBV9 to TRBJ2-1; 7 nucleotides agree with TRBD2. CDR1 is SGDLS and CDR2 is YYNGEE in the germline V gene. The CDR3 contains 15 residues. V was clipped by 0 bases and J by 2 bases; unmatched bases: 2. The CDR3 coding sequence is TGTGCCAGCAGCGTAGCGGGAGGCACCTACAATGAGCAGTTCTTC. As protein: CASSVAGGTYNEQFF.

This chain links TRBV6-2 or TRBV6-3 with TRBJ2-3, with 10 bases fitting TRBD2. This CDR3 is built from 15 residues. The germline V gene has CDR1 MNHEY and CDR2 SVGEGT. V dropped 6 bases and J dropped 2; count of bases not matched to a gene: 5. The CDR3 region is CASRELAGITDTQYF. The CDR3 bases are TGTGCCAGCAGAGAACTAGCGGGGATCACAGATACGCAGTATTTT.

The chain links TRBV6-1 to TRBJ2-1, with 7 bases matching TRBD1. This CDR3 has 14 amino acids. The V gene's germline CDR1 is MNHNS and CDR2 SASEGT. V gave up 4 bases and J gave up 7 bases; unmatched junction bases: 7. As DNA, the CDR3 is TGTGCCAGCAGTGGCTTGACAGGGCCAAATGAGCAGTTCTTC. This translates into CASSGLTGPNEQFF.

In DNA, the CDR3 is TGTGCCAGCAGCTTAGCGGGAGGGGACACTGAAGCTTTCTTT. It codes for CASSLAGGDTEAFF. J is TRBJ1-1 and V is TRBV11-2; D is perhaps TRBD1 (5 bases). The CDR3 extends over 14 amino acids. The V gene lost 1 base and the J gene lost 3 bases, with 9 bases spanning the gap. Per germline, CDR1 SGHAT and CDR2 FQNNGV.

This rearrangement joins TRBV3-1 to TRBJ2-7, with 16 positions matching TRBD2. V lost 5 bases and J lost 4; bases outside the gene matches: 14. Germline V lookup: CDR1 LGHDT, CDR2 YNNKEL (reference sequence). The CDR3 has 19 residues. CDR3: CASSKRRGLAGGPGYEQYF. As DNA, the CDR3 is TGTGCCAGCAGCAAACGCCGGGGACTAGCGGGAGGGCCAGGGTACGAGCAGTACTTC.

This clonotype was detected once. The chain uses TRBV20-1 and TRBJ2-5; 8 positions agree with TRBD1. With 4 bases clipped from V and 2 bases from J, the junction kept 9 bases outside the gene matches. The CDR3 totals 15 residues. CDR1 is DFQATT, CDR2 SNEGSKA, per germline (reference sequence). The CDR3 reads CSATLGQGLQETQYF. For the CDR3, the DNA is TGCAGTGCTACCTTAGGACAGGGTTTACAAGAGACCCAGTACTTC.

V is TRBV3-1 and J is TRBJ2-1; D uncertain. This CDR3 is 15 amino acids long. Per the germline V gene, CDR1 is LGHDT and CDR2 is YNNKEL (reference sequence). Trimming stripped 4 bases from V and 0 bases from J, with 10 bases between. The CDR3 coding sequence is TGTGCCAGCAGCCTCCCAATCGGCTCCTACAATGAGCAGTTCTTC. Its protein product is CASSLPIGSYNEQFF.

This chain connects TRBV4-3 to TRBJ1-6, with D unclear. V dropped 0 bases and J dropped 9 bases, with 18 bases sitting between them. This CDR3 comprises 17 residues. Per the germline V gene, CDR1 is LGHNA and CDR2 is YSLEER. CDR3 DNA: TGCGCCAGCAGCCAAGATCCTGGGCAGAGCAAGAGTTCACCCCTCCACTTT. Residues: CASSQDPGQSKSSPLHF.

V gene TRBV7-9 combines with J gene TRBJ2-7; 8 bases align to TRBD1. V lost 4 bases, J lost 8 bases, and 4 bases stayed unmatched. The CDR3 runs to 12 residues. Per the germline V gene, CDR1 is SEHNR and CDR2 is FQNEAQ (reference sequence). This chain's CDR3 is CASSSDRGKQYF. For the CDR3, the DNA is TGTGCCAGCAGCTCCGACAGGGGCAAGCAGTACTTC.

The chain uses TRBV20-1 and TRBJ1-2; D gene ambiguous. This CDR3 is 13 amino acids long. Per the germline V gene, CDR1 is DFQATT and CDR2 is SNEGSKA (reference sequence). The V end lost 3 bases, the J end lost 4 bases, and 12 bases lay between the germline ends. The CDR3 spells CSASVGRLYGYTF. The CDR3 coding sequence is TGCAGTGCTAGTGTCGGACGGCTCTATGGCTACACCTTC.

The chain is built from TRBV20-1 and TRBJ2-4, with 7 bases aligning to TRBD1. With 2 bases clipped from V and 0 bases from J, the junction kept 7 bases outside the gene matches. From germline, CDR1 is DFQATT and CDR2 SNEGSKA (reference sequence). This CDR3 is built from 16 residues. The CDR3 spells CSARTGTVLAKNIQYF. The CDR3 coding sequence is TGCAGTGCTAGAACCGGGACAGTCCTAGCCAAAAACATTCAGTACTTC.

This sequence joins TRBV7-6 and TRBJ2-5, with TRBD2 identical over 13 bases. The length of the CDR3 is 16 residues. Germline lookup yields CDR1 SGHVS and CDR2 FNYEAQ. With 1 base clipped from V and 4 bases from J, the junction kept 3 bases outside the gene matches. CDR3 bases: TGTGCCAGCAGCTTAGGACTAGCGGGAGGACGAGAGACCCAGTACTTC. The encoded protein is CASSLGLAGGRETQYF.

This chain uses TRBV10-3 with TRBJ2-2; 7 bases fit TRBD2. Germline V gene data show CDR1 as ENHRY and CDR2 as SYGVKD. The CDR3 has 15 amino acids. J lost 3 bases, V lost 3 bases, and 4 bases had no gene match. CDR3 amino acids: CAISELAHYTGELFF. CDR3 DNA sequence: TGTGCCATCAGTGAACTAGCGCATTACACCGGGGAGCTGTTTTTT.

A note on this clonotype: A much more abundant neighbour one base away suggests this may be a read error. The genes are TRBV6-6 and TRBJ1-5; tentatively, D is TRBD1 (5 bases). The V and J ends lost 0 bases and 6 bases respectively, with 12 bases between them. This CDR3 region has 15 residues. CDR1 is MNHNY and CDR2 is SVGAGI in the germline V gene (reference sequence). CDR3 region: CASSYSGTNAQPQHF. The CDR3 DNA is TGTGCCAGCAGTTACTCAGGGACCAATGCTCAGCCCCAGCATTTT.

The count of this clonotype is one. V gene TRBV3-1 combines with J gene TRBJ2-3; 7 bases align to TRBD2. Germline trimming cut 5 bases from V and 7 bases from J; bases unmatched to any gene: 33. In germline, CDR1 is LGHDT, CDR2 YNNKEL (reference sequence). This CDR3 contains 22 residues. The CDR3 spells CASSTQTQRASGIFRMGNTQYF. CDR3 DNA sequence: TGTGCCAGCAGCACACAGACGCAGCGGGCCAGCGGGATTTTTCGCATGGGGAATACGCAGTATTTT.

The V and J genes are TRBV10-3 and TRBJ2-3; TRBD2 aligns across 7 bases. The length of the CDR3 is 13 residues. Trimming took 8 bases from V and 4 from J; bases not matched to a gene: 6. Looked up from germline, CDR1 is ENHRY and CDR2 is SYGVKD. CDR3 region: CAIWSGMADTQYF. CDR3 sequence (DNA): TGTGCCATCTGGAGCGGGATGGCAGATACGCAGTATTTT.

The rearrangement links TRBV30 to TRBJ1-3; D gene ambiguous. This CDR3 region has 12 residues. Trimming took 5 bases from V and 4 from J, leaving 9 bases between them. Germline-derived CDR1 and CDR2 are GTSNPN and SVGIG (reference sequence). The chain's CDR3 is CAWLGAGNTIYF. DNA of the CDR3: TGTGCCTGGCTGGGTGCCGGAAACACCATATATTTT.

The chain has TRBV20-1 and TRBJ2-5; perhaps TRBD1 as D (6 bases). V was pared by 6 bases and J by 2 bases, with 19 bases between. This CDR3 has 15 residues. CDR1 is DFQATT, CDR2 SNEGSKA, per germline (reference sequence). Written as DNA, the CDR3 is TGCAGTGCCAATACAGGGTTCCCCACACAAGAGACCCAGTACTTC. This codes for CSANTGFPTQETQYF.